This TCR beta chain was identified in a study of beta chain features in type 1 diabetes. General study results and limits: Cells expressing TCR highly could be over-represented by cDNA sequencing. Shortening of TCRB CDR3s, moderate but significant, appeared in all four CD4+ subsets of Type 1 diabetes patients. In patients and controls equally, PCR might favor templates that are shorter.

Via CD45RO/CCR7/CD25/CD127/CD95/CD27, cells of the CD4+ naive, central memory, regulatory and stem cell-like memory subsets were sorted. Sorted cells reached over 98% purity in every population. The investigators reverse transcribed all of the isolated RNA, so they sequenced expressed TCRB transcripts. This table comes from immunoSEQ multiplex PCR, and its TCRdb copy is limited to in-frame clones, with some not included. The table records 300,000 to 400,000 clones, around an eighth of them present only once. This clone was seen more than once but under ten times. Its antigen is still unknown. V was cut by 1 base and J by 9 bases, with 15 bases left in between. This CDR3 is built from 14 residues. Germline V CDR1 and CDR2: SEHNR, FQNEAQ (reference sequence).

The chain combines TRBV7-9 with TRBJ2-5; D unresolved. This TCR derives from a woman under 30 with type 1 diabetes. Sequencing was carried out using naive CD4+ T cells from blood. CDR3 bases: TGTGCCAGCAGCTTAGTTGGCGTGTCCGGGTCCCAGTACTTC. This sequence encodes CASSLVGVSGSQYF.